This TCR beta chain was sequenced in a study of CD8+CD57+ T cells in acquired aplastic anemia. Turning to this clonotype: Its target is unknown.

Sequencing was done on patients that had shown CD8+CD57+ cell expansion by flow cytometry. At blood sampling, none of the patients had yet received therapy. For CDR3 and TCR beta VDJ profiling, genomic DNA was the template used. TCRdb re-called the reads through MiXCR, storing one row per CDR3 protein. The data hold about 150,000 distinct CDR3 sequences, with 40% to 60% observed a single time. Broader study findings: Shared by patients and controls, 25 to 30 CD8+ CDR3s were abundant in patients.

V was shortened by 7 bases and J by 4 bases, with 16 bases between the two germline ends. Germline assignment: CDR1 ENHRY and CDR2 SYGVKD. The CDR3 covers 14 residues. The source material was sorted CD4+, CD8+, or CD8+CD57+ T cells (not recorded which) from PBMCs. The rearrangement uses TRBV10-3 and TRBJ1-2, with no clear D. This TCR came from a human donor with aplastic anemia. The CDR3 sequence: CAITLSGSPYGYTF. In DNA form, the CDR3 reads TGTGCCATCACTCTTTCTGGCAGTCCCTATGGCTACACCTTC.